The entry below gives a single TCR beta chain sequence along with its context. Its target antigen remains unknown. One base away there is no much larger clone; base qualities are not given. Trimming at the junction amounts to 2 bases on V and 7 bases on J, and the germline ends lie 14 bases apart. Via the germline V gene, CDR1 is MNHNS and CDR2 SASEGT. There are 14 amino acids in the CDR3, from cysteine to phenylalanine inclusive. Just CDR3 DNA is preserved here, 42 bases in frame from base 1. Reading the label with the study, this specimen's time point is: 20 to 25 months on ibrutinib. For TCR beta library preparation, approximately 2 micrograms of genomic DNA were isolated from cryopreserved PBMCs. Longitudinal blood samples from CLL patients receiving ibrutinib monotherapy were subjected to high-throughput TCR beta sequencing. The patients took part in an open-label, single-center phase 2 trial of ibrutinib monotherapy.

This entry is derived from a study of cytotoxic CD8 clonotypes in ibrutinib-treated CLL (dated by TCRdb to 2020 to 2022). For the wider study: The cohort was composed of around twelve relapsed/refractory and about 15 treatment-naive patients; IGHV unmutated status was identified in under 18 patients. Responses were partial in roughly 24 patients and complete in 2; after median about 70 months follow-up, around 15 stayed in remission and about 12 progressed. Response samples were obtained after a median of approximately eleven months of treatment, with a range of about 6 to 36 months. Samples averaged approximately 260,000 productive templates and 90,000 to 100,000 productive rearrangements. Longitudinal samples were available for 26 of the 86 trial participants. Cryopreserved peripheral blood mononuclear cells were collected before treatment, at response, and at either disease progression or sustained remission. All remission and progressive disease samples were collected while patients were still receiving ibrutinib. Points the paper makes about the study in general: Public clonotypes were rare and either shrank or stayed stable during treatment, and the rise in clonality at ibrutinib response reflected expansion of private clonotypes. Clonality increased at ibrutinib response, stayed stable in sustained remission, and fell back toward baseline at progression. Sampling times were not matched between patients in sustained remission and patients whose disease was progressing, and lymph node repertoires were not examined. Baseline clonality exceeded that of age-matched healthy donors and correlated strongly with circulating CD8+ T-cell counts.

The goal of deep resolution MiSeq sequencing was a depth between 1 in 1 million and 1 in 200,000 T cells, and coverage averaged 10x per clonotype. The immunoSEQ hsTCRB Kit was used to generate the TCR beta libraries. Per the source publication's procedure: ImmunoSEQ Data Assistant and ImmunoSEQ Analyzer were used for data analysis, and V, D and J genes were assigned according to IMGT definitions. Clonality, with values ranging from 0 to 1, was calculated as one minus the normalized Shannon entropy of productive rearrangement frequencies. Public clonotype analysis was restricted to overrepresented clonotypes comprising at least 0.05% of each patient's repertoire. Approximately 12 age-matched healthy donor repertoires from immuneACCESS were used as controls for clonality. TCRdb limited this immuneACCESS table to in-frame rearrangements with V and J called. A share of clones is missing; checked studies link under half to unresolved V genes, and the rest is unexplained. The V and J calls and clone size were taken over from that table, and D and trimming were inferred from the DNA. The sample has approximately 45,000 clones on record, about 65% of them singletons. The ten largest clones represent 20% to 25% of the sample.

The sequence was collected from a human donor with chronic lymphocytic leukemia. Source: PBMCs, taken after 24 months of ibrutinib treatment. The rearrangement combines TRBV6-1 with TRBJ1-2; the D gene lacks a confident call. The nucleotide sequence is TGTGCCAGCAGTGAAAAAATCAGGCAGGCTGGCTACACCTTC. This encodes CASSEKIRQAGYTF.